The 25 T cell receptor beta chains below were found in one sample sequenced in a study of blood T cell repertoires in COVID-19. Assay: immunoSEQ multiplex PCR; the TCRdb copy retains only in-frame clones and omits some. Of about 140,000 clones listed, around 80% are singletons. Material: peripheral blood. These receptors all stem from a man between 50 and 59 years old with acute or convalescent COVID-19.

The rearrangement joins TRBV11-2 to TRBJ1-3, with D possibly TRBD1 on 5 matching bases. V was clipped by 1 base and J by 2 bases, with 6 bases between them. The CDR3 sequence is 14 residues long. The germline CDR1 and CDR2 sequences are SGHAT and FQNNGV. CDR3 DNA sequence: TGTGCCAGCAGCTTAGGCAGGGCTGGAAACACCATATATTTT. Translation: CASSLGRAGNTIYF.

The chain couples TRBV15 to TRBJ2-5, with 9 bases identical to TRBD2. The germline CDR1 and CDR2 sequences are LNHNV and YYDKDF (reference sequence). V trimming: 4 bases; J trimming: 2 bases; junction bases outside the gene matches: 2. This CDR3 contains 14 residues. The CDR3 DNA sequence: TGTGCCACCAGCATTAGCGGGGGACAAGAGACCCAGTACTTC. It codes for CATSISGGQETQYF.

This sequence joins TRBV10-1 and TRBJ2-7, with 7 bases that match TRBD1. The CDR3 contains 14 residues. V was clipped by 4 bases and J by 1 base; unmatched bases: 4. Germline CDR1 reads WNHNN; CDR2 reads SYGVQD (reference sequence). The CDR3 loop reads CASSGETGSYEQYF. CDR3 nucleotide sequence: TGCGCCAGCAGTGGGGAGACAGGGTCCTACGAGCAGTACTTC.

CDR3 in DNA: TGTGCCAGCAGCCATTCACAGGACCCATACAATGAGCAGTTCTTC. Translating it yields CASSHSQDPYNEQFF. The chain carries TRBV3-1 (or the pseudogene TRBV3-2) and TRBJ2-1, with D possibly TRBD1 on 5 matching bases. Germline-derived CDR1 and CDR2 are LGHDT and YNNKEL (reference sequence). V lost 3 bases, J lost 4 bases, and 13 bases lay in between. The CDR3 extends over 15 amino acids.

This chain joins TRBV6-6 and TRBJ2-5; 13 bases line up with TRBD2. Germline CDR1 is MNHNY and CDR2 is SVGAGI (reference sequence). The CDR3 has 14 residues. Unmatched junction bases numbered 7, after V lost 10 bases and J lost 5 bases. CDR3: CATQTSGGIETQYF. In DNA form, the CDR3 reads TGTGCCACCCAGACTAGCGGGGGGATCGAGACCCAGTACTTC.

This clone was seen more than once but under ten times. This chain joins TRBV2 and TRBJ2-7, with D tentatively TRBD1 (6 bases). V lost 9 bases and J lost 0, with 12 bases in between. Germline V gene sequence: CDR1 SNHLY, CDR2 FYNNEI. The CDR3 consists of 13 residues. The CDR3 here is CASKQGPSYEQYF. The CDR3 DNA sequence: TGTGCCAGTAAACAGGGACCCTCCTACGAGCAGTACTTC.

V and J are TRBV5-1 and TRBJ2-2; D remains ambiguous. Trimming stripped 4 bases from V and 0 bases from J, with 13 bases between. This CDR3 has 16 residues. Germline V gene data show CDR1 as SGHRS and CDR2 as YFSETQ. In nucleotides, the CDR3 is TGCGCCAGCAGCCTCGAGACTGCCGCGAACACCGGGGAGCTGTTTTTT. This gives the protein CASSLETAANTGELFF. Full variable domain (rest looked up from reference TRBV5-1 and TRBJ2-2): KAGVTQTPRYLIKTRGQQVTLSCSPISGHRSVSWYQQTPGQGLQFLFEYFSETQRNKGNFPGRFSGRQFSNSRSEMNVSTLELGDSALYLCASSLETAANTGELFFGEGSRLTVL.

This clone was observed once. CDR3: CASSRGTGGEKLFF. In nucleotides, the CDR3 is TGTGCCAGCAGCAGGGGGACAGGGGGAGAAAAACTGTTTTTT. V usage is TRBV13 and J usage is TRBJ1-4; 11 nucleotides agree with TRBD1. The trim removed 5 bases at V and 8 bases at J, leaving 4 bases unmatched. The CDR3 runs 14 residues. The V gene's germline CDR1 is PRHDT and CDR2 FYEKMQ (reference sequence).

This clone occurred once. J is TRBJ1-1 and V is TRBV28, with D unclear. There are 13 residues in the CDR3. The V end was cut by 6 bases, the J end by 2 bases, with 10 bases between. Germline CDR1 and CDR2: MDHEN and SYDVKM. The CDR3 protein is CASSKNLNTEAFF. The CDR3 DNA reads as TGTGCCAGCAGCAAGAACCTAAACACTGAAGCTTTCTTT.

J is TRBJ1-2 and V is TRBV18; tentative D call: TRBD1 (6 bases). The CDR3 sequence is 13 residues long. With 5 bases removed from V and 3 bases from J, the gap between germline ends came to 10 bases. Germline CDR1 and CDR2: KGHSH and LQKENI. The CDR3 nucleotides are TGTGCCAGCTCAGACCAGGGGTACTATGGCTACACCTTC. Its translation is CASSDQGYYGYTF.

The J gene is TRBJ1-2, the V gene TRBV3-1 (or the pseudogene TRBV3-2); no reliable D call. The length of the CDR3 is 13 residues. V gave up 1 base and J gave up 4 bases, with 7 bases separating them. Germline CDR1 reads LGHDT; CDR2 reads YNNKEL (reference sequence). The CDR3 DNA sequence: TGTGCCAGCAGCCAAGCGGGTGGCTATGGCTACACCTTC. It is translated as CASSQAGGYGYTF.

V and J are TRBV9 and TRBJ2-5; TRBD1 matches 11 bases. This CDR3 is 16 amino acids long. J was trimmed by 1 base and V by 3 bases; bases with no gene match: 5. Per germline, CDR1 SGDLS and CDR2 YYNGEE. As DNA, the CDR3 is TGTGCCAGCAGCGCTAGGGACAGGGGGAGCCAAGAGACCCAGTACTTC. Translating gives CASSARDRGSQETQYF.

The chain is built from TRBV5-4 and TRBJ1-6; D might be TRBD1 (5 bases). V lost 0 bases and J lost 4, with 8 bases in between. There are 15 residues in the CDR3. Germline V lookup: CDR1 SGHNT, CDR2 YYREEE (reference sequence). The CDR3 loop is CASSLDQGYNSPLHF. For the CDR3, the DNA is TGTGCCAGCAGCTTGGACCAGGGATATAATTCACCCCTCCACTTT.

DNA for the CDR3: TGCAGCGTTGTAGGGGGTTCATATGGCTACACCTTC. It yields the protein CSVVGGSYGYTF. V and J are TRBV29-1 and TRBJ1-2; D is possibly TRBD1 (6 bases). CDR3 size: 12 residues. Germline V lookup: CDR1 SQVTM, CDR2 ANQGSEA. The V end lost 4 bases, the J end lost 5 bases, and 11 bases lay between the germline ends.

The genes are TRBV27 and TRBJ2-5; 8 bases match TRBD2. With V trimmed by 6 bases and J by 5 bases, 17 bases remained unmatched. This CDR3 region has 17 residues. The germline V gene encodes CDR1 MNHEY and CDR2 SMNVEV (reference sequence). The CDR3 nucleotides read TGTGCCAGCAGCGCCATCCCGACGGCCTCGGGGGGGGAGACCCAGTACTTC. Amino acid sequence: CASSAIPTASGGETQYF.

The chain employs TRBV18 and TRBJ2-5; 7 nucleotides agree with TRBD1. This CDR3 contains 15 residues. The V gene's germline CDR1 is KGHSH and CDR2 LQKENI. Losses at the gene ends were 3 bases for V and 1 base for J; bases not matched to a gene: 5. CDR3 DNA sequence: TGTGCCAGCTCACCCCGGACAGGTCGCCAAGAGACCCAGTACTTC. Its protein is CASSPRTGRQETQYF.

The chain is built from TRBV4-1 and TRBJ2-1; possible D gene TRBD1, 6 bases. This CDR3 spans 15 amino acids. Germline CDR1 is MGHRA and CDR2 is YSYEKL. Trimming removed 1 base from V and 9 bases from J, with 16 bases in between. The chain's CDR3 is CASSQVQGAGVEQFF. Here the CDR3 DNA reads TGCGCCAGCAGCCAAGTCCAAGGGGCAGGGGTTGAGCAGTTCTTC.

This clone was counted once. The rearrangement links TRBV29-1 to TRBJ2-3; 8 bases map to TRBD1. The CDR3 length is 17 residues. Germline V gene sequence: CDR1 SQVTM, CDR2 ANQGSEA. V lost 2 bases to trimming and J lost 1 base; unmatched junction nucleotides: 11. The CDR3 loop reads CSVELAGGRRGTDTQYF. The CDR3 DNA reads as TGCAGCGTTGAATTGGCAGGGGGCCGGAGAGGCACAGATACGCAGTATTTT.

The gene calls are TRBV2 and TRBJ1-2; D is undetermined. The germline V gene has CDR1 SNHLY and CDR2 FYNNEI. V dropped 4 bases and J dropped 2 bases, with 5 bases sitting between them. This CDR3 contains 12 residues. Written as DNA, the CDR3 is TGTGCCAGCAGTGCCATGAACTATGGCTACACCTTC. Amino acids: CASSAMNYGYTF.

J is TRBJ2-2 and V is TRBV27; possibly TRBD1 for D (6 bases). Germline lookup yields CDR1 MNHEY and CDR2 SMNVEV (reference sequence). The CDR3 length is 14 residues. Between the trimmed V and J ends, which lost 0 bases and 6 bases, there was a span of 8 bases. This chain's CDR3 is CASSLSRTAGELFF. The CDR3 bases are TGTGCCAGCAGTTTATCAAGGACAGCCGGGGAGCTGTTTTTT.

This CDR3 reads CASSLGQGANYGYTF. CDR3 coding DNA: TGTGCCAGCTCCCTCGGGCAGGGGGCTAACTATGGCTACACCTTC. The chain combines TRBV18 with TRBJ1-2, with TRBD1 identical over 7 bases. Germline V gene sequence: CDR1 KGHSH, CDR2 LQKENI. After removal of 6 bases from V and 0 bases from J, the junction contained 7 bases not matched to a gene. CDR3 size: 15 residues.

The chain is built from TRBV5-4 and TRBJ2-1, with TRBD1 as a possible D gene (5 bases). Trimming pared 0 bases from V and 7 bases from J, leaving 8 bases between. Germline CDR1 SGHNT, CDR2 YYREEE (reference sequence). The CDR3 runs to 13 residues. The CDR3 here is CASSLGQGNEQFF. CDR3 DNA sequence: TGTGCCAGCAGCTTGGGCCAGGGTAATGAGCAGTTCTTC.

The chain combines TRBV6-5 with TRBJ2-6; 10 bases fit TRBD1. The V and J ends lost 6 bases and 4 bases, in that order; junction bases with no gene match: 3. Germline V CDR1 and CDR2: MNHEY, SVGAGI. The CDR3 runs to 15 residues. CDR3 sequence reads: CASRGQGIGANVLTF. DNA for the CDR3: TGTGCCAGCAGGGGACAGGGGATCGGGGCCAACGTCCTGACTTTC.

The V call is TRBV5-6, the J call TRBJ2-7; 8 nucleotides match TRBD1. CDR3 size: 15 residues. The ends lost 4 bases at V and 5 bases at J; junction bases unmatched: 11. The germline V gene has CDR1 SGHDT and CDR2 YYEEEE. The CDR3 DNA follows: TGTGCCAGCAGCACTCTGGACAGGGACCTAGACGAGCAGTACGTC. It yields the protein CASSTLDRDLDEQYV.

The chain employs TRBV7-2 and TRBJ2-7, with TRBD1 matching over 8 bases. Germline assignment: CDR1 SGHTA and CDR2 FQGNSA. J lost 3 bases, V lost 1 base, and 5 bases had no gene match. The CDR3 loop spans 15 amino acids. The CDR3 region has the DNA TGTGCCAGCAGCTTAGGACAGGGGCCCAACTACGAGCAGTACTTC. Encoded protein: CASSLGQGPNYEQYF.